Following are 23 T cell receptor beta chains from one sample sequenced in a study of cytomegalovirus exposure and HLA in healthy donors. The study ran its PCR with 60 Vbeta and 13 Jbeta primers. Libraries were prepared by immunoSEQ multiplex PCR; TCRdb keeps only in-frame clonotypes and omits some of them. In all, the sample yields 50,000 or so clones. The sample taken for sequencing was PBMCs. The receptors here all came from a woman between 18 and 29 years old in good health and CMV-seronegative.

The chain carries TRBV2 and TRBJ2-7; 12 bases agree with TRBD2. The germline V gene has CDR1 SNHLY and CDR2 FYNNEI. CDR3 size: 15 residues. J lost 6 bases, V lost 4 bases, and 7 bases had no gene match. CDR3 sequence (DNA): TGTGCCAGCAGTGGGACTAGCGGGATCCCCGGCGAGCAGTACTTC. Protein: CASSGTSGIPGEQYF.

The CDR3 protein is CASSIPVLNSPLHF. The CDR3 nucleotides are TGTGCCAGTAGTATCCCGGTACTAAATTCACCCCTCCACTTT. The rearrangement links TRBV19 to TRBJ1-6; D is undetermined. Germline-derived CDR1 and CDR2 are LNHDA and SQIVND (reference sequence). The CDR3 contains 14 residues. Trimming cost V 3 bases and J 7 bases, with 10 bases left between them.

J is TRBJ2-2 and V is TRBV6-1; no firm D call. The CDR3 length is 12 residues. Germline V lookup: CDR1 MNHNS, CDR2 SASEGT. V gave up 6 bases and J gave up 4 bases, with 6 bases separating them. The chain's CDR3 is CASRTFTGELFF. For the CDR3, the DNA is TGTGCCAGCAGGACATTCACCGGGGAGCTGTTTTTT.

The gene calls are TRBV5-1 and TRBJ2-3, with 9 bases matching TRBD1. The trim removed 0 bases at V and 4 bases at J, leaving 9 bases unmatched. Germline loops: CDR1 SGHRS, CDR2 YFSETQ. The CDR3 covers 17 residues. This chain's CDR3 is CASSLGFRDRVADTQYF. The CDR3, as DNA: TGCGCCAGCAGCTTGGGATTCCGGGACAGGGTGGCAGATACGCAGTATTTT.

The V gene is TRBV10-3, the J gene TRBJ2-6; 9 positions agree with TRBD1. CDR3 length: 16 amino acids. Trimming cost V 6 bases and J 2 bases; bases outside gene matches: 5. Germline assignment: CDR1 ENHRY and CDR2 SYGVKD. The CDR3 DNA sequence: TGTGCCATCAGCCCCTGGGACAGGGCTGGGGCCAACGTCCTGACTTTC. Amino acids: CAISPWDRAGANVLTF.

The CDR3 DNA reads TGTGCCACGTCAGCCCGTGGGGGGGCGAAGGGCTACACCTTC. Protein product: CATSARGGAKGYTF. The chain recombines TRBV7-9 with TRBJ1-2, with TRBD1 as a possible D gene (6 bases). There are 14 residues in the CDR3. The germline CDR1 and CDR2 sequences are SEHNR and FQNEAQ (reference sequence). Trimming took off 10 bases at V and 8 bases at J, with 23 bases between the two ends.

The chain employs TRBV7-9 and TRBJ1-1; D gene uncertain. Trimming left V 4 bases short and J 0 bases short, with 9 bases between. This CDR3 comprises 14 residues. CDR1 is SEHNR, CDR2 FQNEAQ, per germline (reference sequence). DNA of the CDR3: TGTGCCAGCAGCTCACACAGCATGAACACTGAAGCTTTCTTT. This codes for CASSSHSMNTEAFF.

The rearrangement joins TRBV6-5 to TRBJ1-2; no clear D gene. The CDR3 consists of 13 residues. Germline lookup yields CDR1 MNHEY and CDR2 SVGAGI. V lost 2 bases, J lost 6 bases, and 10 bases lay in between. The CDR3: CASSYHRSNGYTF. The CDR3 nucleotides read TGTGCCAGCAGTTACCACAGATCGAATGGCTACACCTTC.

The J gene is TRBJ2-5, the V gene TRBV5-1; maybe TRBD2 (6 bases). Germline lookup yields CDR1 SGHRS and CDR2 YFSETQ. There are 13 residues in the CDR3. V lost 5 bases and J 2 bases, leaving 10 bases between the germline ends. The CDR3 loop reads CASSYGTQETQYF. CDR3 bases: TGCGCCAGCAGTTACGGGACTCAAGAGACCCAGTACTTC. The full variable domain, its missing parts supplied by reference TRBV5-1 and TRBJ2-5, is KAGVTQTPRYLIKTRGQQVTLSCSPISGHRSVSWYQQTPGQGLQFLFEYFSETQRNKGNFPGRFSGRQFSNSRSEMNVSTLELGDSALYLCASSYGTQETQYFGPGTRLLVL.

The chain joins TRBV29-1 to TRBJ2-5; D is perhaps TRBD1 (6 bases). CDR1 is SQVTM and CDR2 is ANQGSEA in the germline V gene. The V end was cut by 7 bases, the J end by 5 bases, with 14 bases between. The CDR3 has 12 amino acids. In nucleotides, the CDR3 is TGCAGCGCCGGTACAGGGCTGGAGACCCAGTACTTC. This translates into CSAGTGLETQYF.

The J gene is TRBJ1-5, the V gene TRBV28; D gene uncertain. CDR1 is MDHEN, CDR2 SYDVKM, per germline. V shed 8 bases and J shed 7 bases, with 12 bases lying between them. This CDR3 is 12 amino acids long. In DNA form, the CDR3 reads TGTGCCAGCGGTAAATCCGGGCAGCCCCAGCATTTT. It codes for CASGKSGQPQHF.

The chain links TRBV5-8 to TRBJ1-1, with D perhaps matching TRBD1 (5 bases). CDR3 length: 13 residues. With 0 bases removed from V and 12 bases from J, the gap between germline ends came to 15 bases. The germline V gene has CDR1 SGHTS and CDR2 YDEGEE. In nucleotides, the CDR3 is TGTGCCAGCAGCTTGGCCTGGACAAGTACACCTTTCTTT. Residues: CASSLAWTSTPFF.

The chain combines TRBV7-9 with TRBJ2-7, with 9 nucleotides matching TRBD2. CDR1 is SEHNR, CDR2 FQNEAQ, per germline (reference sequence). With 5 bases clipped from V and 1 base from J, the junction kept 12 bases outside the gene matches. This CDR3 is 17 amino acids long. As DNA, the CDR3 is TGTGCCAGCAGCCCTAGGACTGGGCGGGAGGGGTCCTACGAGCAGTACTTC. This codes for CASSPRTGREGSYEQYF.

About this clone itself: An end of the junction does not agree with germline; a read error may underlie this. The rearrangement uses TRBV14 and TRBJ2-1; a possible D gene is TRBD1 (5 bases). The CDR3 runs to 16 residues. CDR1 and CDR2 (germline): SGHDN, FVKESK. In nucleotides, the CDR3 is TGTGCCAGCAGCCAAGGTCCCTGGGGCTCCGACAATGAGCAGTTCTTC. It is translated as CASSQGPWGSDNEQFF. The complete variable domain, with remaining parts taken from reference TRBV14 and TRBJ2-1, reads EAGVTQFPSHSVIEKGQTVTLRCDPISGHDNLYWYRRVMGKEIKFLLHFVKESKQDESGMPNNRFLAERTGGTYSTLKVQPAELEDSGVYFCASSQGPWGSDNEQFFGPGTRLTVL.

The chain is built from TRBV18 and TRBJ2-1, with 8 bases matching TRBD2. V gave up 3 bases and J gave up 4 bases; unmatched junction bases: 8. The germline V gene encodes CDR1 KGHSH and CDR2 LQKENI. CDR3 size: 16 residues. CDR3: CASSPPGGLAYNEQFF. CDR3 DNA: TGTGCCAGCTCACCTCCCGGAGGACTAGCTTACAATGAGCAGTTCTTC.

Points on this clone: Mismatch with germline at one junction end may stem from a read error. This specimen includes other DNA sequences encoding the same CDR3. The rearrangement links TRBV6-6 to TRBJ1-6, with D uncertain. The germline CDR1 and CDR2 sequences are MNHNY and SVGAGI (reference sequence). The CDR3 totals 15 residues. The CDR3 nucleotides are TGTGCCAGCAGTTACAGGCGGGTAGATAATTCACCCCTACACTTT. Translated: CASSYRRVDNSPLHF.

This chain joins TRBV4-1 and TRBJ1-3; weak D call: TRBD1 (5 bases). There are 18 residues in the CDR3. V lost 3 bases and J lost 0, with 18 bases in between. Germline V lookup: CDR1 MGHRA, CDR2 YSYEKL. This chain's CDR3 is CASSQTGGGPNSGNTIYF. CDR3 bases: TGCGCCAGCAGCCAGACCGGGGGGGGACCAAACTCTGGAAACACCATATATTTT.

V usage is TRBV4-2 and J usage is TRBJ1-3; D call uncertain. Germline CDR1 is LGHNA and CDR2 is YNFKEQ. V lost 1 base and J lost 0, with 7 bases in between. The CDR3 spans 15 residues. CDR3 nucleotide sequence: TGTGCCAGCAGCCAAGCCGGTAGCTCTGGAAACACCATATATTTT. Its protein is CASSQAGSSGNTIYF.

The rearrangement uses TRBV5-1 and TRBJ2-5; 15 bases line up with TRBD2. CDR1 is SGHRS and CDR2 is YFSETQ in the germline V gene. This CDR3 is 18 amino acids long. V lost 3 bases and J lost 7; bases outside the gene matches: 13. CDR3 residues: CASSSGLAGGLHDVTQYF. In nucleotides, the CDR3 is TGCGCCAGCAGCTCGGGACTAGCGGGGGGCCTACATGATGTGACCCAGTACTTC.

The V call is TRBV5-1, the J call TRBJ2-7; 10 nucleotides agree with TRBD1. The CDR3 sequence is 19 residues long. Germline V gene sequence: CDR1 SGHRS, CDR2 YFSETQ. The V and J ends lost 0 bases and 2 bases, in that order; junction bases with no gene match: 14. The CDR3 protein is CASSLGTGGSRSPAYEQYF. DNA for the CDR3: TGCGCCAGCAGCTTGGGGACAGGGGGTAGTCGGTCTCCTGCCTACGAGCAGTACTTC. The complete variable domain, with remaining parts taken from reference TRBV5-1 and TRBJ2-7, reads KAGVTQTPRYLIKTRGQQVTLSCSPISGHRSVSWYQQTPGQGLQFLFEYFSETQRNKGNFPGRFSGRQFSNSRSEMNVSTLELGDSALYLCASSLGTGGSRSPAYEQYFGPGTRLTVT.

This chain joins TRBV28 and TRBJ1-4; D gene ambiguous. Germline V gene data show CDR1 as MDHEN and CDR2 as SYDVKM. CDR3 length: 16 residues. Trimming cost V 3 bases and J 8 bases, with 19 bases left between them. The CDR3 sequence is CASSFLYLGDKEKLFF. The CDR3 nucleotides are TGTGCCAGCAGTTTCTTGTATCTAGGTGATAAGGAAAAACTGTTTTTT.

CDR3 sequence (DNA): TGTGCCAGCAGTTACTCGACGGGTGGGACTGAAGCTTTCTTT. Translated, it gives CASSYSTGGTEAFF. The genes are TRBV6-5 and TRBJ1-1; D is undetermined. CDR1 and CDR2 from the germline V gene are MNHEY and SVGAGI. The CDR3 totals 14 residues. The V end lost 0 bases, the J end lost 5 bases, and 10 bases lay between the germline ends.

This chain joins TRBV29-1 and TRBJ2-1, with TRBD1 as a possible D gene (5 bases). The CDR3 spans 14 residues. V gave up 4 bases and J gave up 2 bases, with 12 bases separating them. CDR1 SQVTM and CDR2 ANQGSEA come from the germline V gene. The DNA for the CDR3 is TGCAGCGTTGCCAGGGATGGGACCTACAATGAGCAGTTCTTC. It is translated as CSVARDGTYNEQFF.